One sample yielded the 32 T cell receptor beta chains listed below, sequenced in a study of T cell changes during pregnancy in multiple sclerosis. Using immunoSEQ multiplex PCR, the repertoire was profiled, and TCRdb retains in-frame clones only, with some absent. This sample has 37,000 or so clones; 90% to 95% occur once, and the top ten carry 0.45% to 0.5%. Sequenced here: CD4+ T cells from peripheral blood mononuclear cells, sampled in the second trimester of pregnancy. All receptors derive from a female donor in good health, enrolled as a control in a pregnancy study.

In this sample, this clone turned up a few times. The chain uses TRBV2 and TRBJ1-4; TRBD1 might be the D (5 bases). The ends were cut back, 11 bases at V and 10 bases at J, with 17 bases in the middle. CDR1 is SNHLY and CDR2 is FYNNEI in the germline V gene. The CDR3 has 12 amino acids. CDR3 nucleotide sequence: TGTGCCGGCTACGTGATTCAGGGAAAACTGTTTTTT. This translates into CAGYVIQGKLFF.

V is TRBV20-1 and J is TRBJ1-1; D gene uncertain. V was clipped by 4 bases and J by 0 bases, with 3 bases between them. Per the germline V gene, CDR1 is DFQATT and CDR2 is SNEGSKA (reference sequence). The CDR3 consists of 11 residues. CDR3 region: CSAIMNTEAFF. The CDR3 DNA reads as TGCAGTGCTATTATGAACACTGAAGCTTTCTTT.

The chain employs TRBV7-6 and TRBJ2-5, with D possibly TRBD1 on 6 matching bases. This CDR3 has 15 residues. Trimming cost V 5 bases and J 2 bases, with 15 bases left between them. The germline CDR1 and CDR2 sequences are SGHVS and FNYEAQ. The CDR3 region has the DNA TGTGCCAGCAGCCCGACCGACAGGCCACAAGAGACCCAGTACTTC. Protein sequence: CASSPTDRPQETQYF.

The chain recombines TRBV5-4 with TRBJ1-5; a possible D gene is TRBD1 (5 bases). The CDR3 runs 15 residues. V was cut by 4 bases and J by 6 bases, with 17 bases left in between. The germline V gene has CDR1 SGHNT and CDR2 YYREEE (reference sequence). The CDR3, as DNA: TGTGCCAGCAGCAACGGGGGGGAGGTTGTTCAGCCCCAGCATTTT. This translates into CASSNGGEVVQPQHF.

The CDR3: CASRFRDGTGSYEQYF. As DNA, the CDR3 is TGTGCCAGCAGATTTAGAGACGGGACAGGGTCCTACGAGCAGTACTTC. V gene TRBV11-3 combines with J gene TRBJ2-7; the match to TRBD1 covers 9 bases. Germline V gene sequence: CDR1 SGHNT, CDR2 YENEEA. CDR3 length: 16 amino acids. J lost 1 base, V lost 6 bases, and 10 bases had no gene match.

The chain links TRBV7-2 to TRBJ1-1; D perhaps matches TRBD1 (5 bases). Germline-derived CDR1 and CDR2 are SGHTA and FQGNSA. Between the trimmed V and J ends, which lost 2 bases and 10 bases, there was a span of 14 bases. This CDR3 contains 13 residues. CDR3 residues: CASSLRTKPGAFF. CDR3 in DNA: TGTGCCAGCAGCTTACGGACAAAGCCAGGAGCTTTCTTT.

V gene TRBV6-5 combines with J gene TRBJ2-2; 11 bases are a match to TRBD1. This CDR3 comprises 12 residues. The V gene end was trimmed by 2 bases and the J gene end by 15 bases; junction bases not matched to a gene: 2. Germline V gene lookup returns CDR1 MNHEY and CDR2 SVGAGI. DNA for the CDR3: TGTGCCAGCAGTTACGGACAGGGGGCGGTGTTTTTT. Protein sequence: CASSYGQGAVFF.

J is TRBJ1-1 and V is TRBV30, with TRBD1 matching 10 bases. CDR1 GTSNPN and CDR2 SVGIG come from the germline V gene (reference sequence). Trimming took 5 bases from V and 2 from J; bases not matched to a gene: 8. This CDR3 contains 15 residues. The CDR3 DNA follows: TGTGCCTGGGCCCCGCGGGACAGGGGAAACACTGAAGCTTTCTTT. Translating gives CAWAPRDRGNTEAFF.

The chain employs TRBV5-6 and TRBJ1-5, with TRBD1 matching 7 bases. Trimming at V came to 2 bases and at J to 6 bases, leaving 8 bases not matched to a gene. Germline V lookup: CDR1 SGHDT, CDR2 YYEEEE. CDR3 size: 15 residues. The CDR3 spells CASSFYDREGQPQHF. CDR3 bases: TGTGCCAGCAGCTTCTATGACAGGGAAGGTCAGCCCCAGCATTTT.

The gene calls are TRBV7-9 and TRBJ2-7; no reliable D call. This CDR3 spans 11 amino acids. V gave up 5 bases and J gave up 6 bases, with 8 bases separating them. Germline-derived CDR1 and CDR2 are SEHNR and FQNEAQ (reference sequence). CDR3 bases: TGTGCCAGCAGCGCGAGCGCCGAGCAGTACTTC. It specifies CASSASAEQYF.

With respect to this clone: At one end, the junction sequence differs from germline, possibly due to a read error. The chain is built from TRBV20-1 and TRBJ2-3; tentative D call: TRBD2 (6 bases). The V gene's germline CDR1 is DFQATT and CDR2 SNEGSKA (reference sequence). This CDR3 comprises 11 residues. As DNA, the CDR3 is TGCAGTGCTAGAAGGGCGGGGCCCCGGCATTTT. Translated: CSARRAGPRHF.

The chain employs TRBV28 and TRBJ2-7, with 7 bases fitting TRBD1. The J segment lost 1 base and the V segment lost 4 bases, leaving 7 bases of the junction unmatched. The CDR3 runs 15 residues. Germline CDR1 reads MDHEN; CDR2 reads SYDVKM. CDR3: CASSSTGTESYEQYF. CDR3 DNA sequence: TGTGCCAGCAGTTCAACCGGGACAGAGTCCTACGAGCAGTACTTC.

The rearrangement uses TRBV5-1 and TRBJ2-5; D unclear. The CDR3 totals 14 residues. Trimming cost V 0 bases and J 2 bases, with 8 bases left between them. The germline V gene has CDR1 SGHRS and CDR2 YFSETQ. This chain's CDR3 is CASSLGVVQETQYF. CDR3 DNA sequence: TGCGCCAGCAGCTTGGGTGTAGTACAAGAGACCCAGTACTTC.

The genes are TRBV7-9 and TRBJ2-2, with D perhaps TRBD1 (7 bases). Germline values: CDR1 SEHNR, CDR2 FQNEAQ (reference sequence). The V end was cut by 5 bases, the J end by 2 bases, with 15 bases between. CDR3 size: 16 residues. The CDR3 reads CASSGRGQHNTGELFF. CDR3 coding DNA: TGTGCCAGCAGCGGGCGGGGACAGCACAACACCGGGGAGCTGTTTTTT.

This clone has only one observation. This rearrangement joins TRBV4-1 to TRBJ2-6; weak D call: TRBD1 (5 bases). Trimming took 3 bases from V and 4 from J, leaving 10 bases between them. The CDR3 is 15 residues long. Germline values: CDR1 MGHRA, CDR2 YSYEKL. The CDR3 spells CASSHPAGGANVLTF. The CDR3 nucleotides are TGCGCCAGCAGCCACCCCGCAGGGGGGGCCAACGTCCTGACTTTC.

The chain employs TRBV7-6 and TRBJ1-4, with D hard to call. This CDR3 comprises 15 residues. CDR1 and CDR2 (germline): SGHVS, FNYEAQ. The V gene lost 5 bases and the J gene lost 8 bases, with 18 bases spanning the gap. CDR3 bases: TGTGCCAGCAGCGTACCGGGATCCGGAGGGGAAAAACTGTTTTTT. Protein: CASSVPGSGGEKLFF.

The chain couples TRBV19 to TRBJ1-5; D may be TRBD1 (6 bases). The CDR3 spans 15 residues. The V and J ends lost 2 bases and 5 bases respectively, with 13 bases between them. CDR1 is LNHDA and CDR2 is SQIVND in the germline V gene (reference sequence). DNA for the CDR3: TGTGCCAGTAGTATACCAGGGGCGCTAGATCAGCCCCAGCATTTT. Translation: CASSIPGALDQPQHF.

This chain links TRBV30 with TRBJ2-2, with TRBD2 matching over 16 bases. The trim removed 5 bases at V and 12 bases at J, leaving 3 bases unmatched. This CDR3 contains 13 residues. Germline CDR1 GTSNPN, CDR2 SVGIG (reference sequence). The CDR3 nucleotides are TGTGCCTGGGGGGGACTAGCGGGGGGGAAGCTGTTTTTT. Translated, it gives CAWGGLAGGKLFF.

V gene TRBV28 combines with J gene TRBJ1-2; TRBD1 matches 7 bases. Germline V gives CDR1 MDHEN, CDR2 SYDVKM. CDR3 size: 14 residues. The J segment lost 5 bases and the V segment lost 8 bases, leaving 11 bases of the junction unmatched. The DNA for the CDR3 is TGTGCCAGCTCCGGAGGGGGCTCAGGATATGGCTACACCTTC. The encoded protein is CASSGGGSGYGYTF.

The chain is built from TRBV12-5 and TRBJ2-3; TRBD2 matches 9 bases. With V trimmed by 2 bases and J by 2 bases, 2 bases remained unmatched. Germline V lookup: CDR1 LGHNT, CDR2 FRNRAP. The CDR3 covers 15 residues. CDR3 DNA sequence: TGTGCTAGTGGTTTGTCTAGCGGGGTCACAGATACGCAGTATTTT. Translated, it gives CASGLSSGVTDTQYF.

This clone was observed once. This chain uses TRBV6-5 with TRBJ1-5; D is uncertain. CDR1 is MNHEY, CDR2 SVGAGI, per germline. V lost 2 bases and J lost 2, with 13 bases in between. This CDR3 comprises 16 residues. The CDR3 reads CASSYPAPVGNQPQHF. The CDR3 DNA follows: TGTGCCAGCAGTTACCCTGCCCCTGTAGGCAATCAGCCCCAGCATTTT.

The chain has TRBV19 and TRBJ1-2; D is ambiguous. Looked up from germline, CDR1 is LNHDA and CDR2 is SQIVND (reference sequence). The CDR3 sequence is 14 residues long. The V and J ends lost 3 bases and 2 bases respectively, with 10 bases between them. The CDR3 sequence: CASSILVANYGYTF. The CDR3 nucleotides read TGTGCCAGTAGTATCTTAGTAGCAAACTATGGCTACACCTTC.

The chain links TRBV6-5 to TRBJ2-7; no clear D. The CDR3 sequence is 14 residues long. Germline V CDR1 and CDR2: MNHEY, SVGAGI. V lost 7 bases and J lost 0, with 13 bases in between. The CDR3 region is CASKELRLSYEQYF. In nucleotides, the CDR3 is TGTGCCAGCAAGGAACTACGGCTCTCCTACGAGCAGTACTTC.

V gene TRBV18 combines with J gene TRBJ2-7; 8 nucleotides align to TRBD1. With 4 bases clipped from V and 4 bases from J, the junction kept 3 bases outside the gene matches. Germline V gives CDR1 KGHSH, CDR2 LQKENI. The CDR3 is made up of 13 amino acids. The CDR3 DNA reads TGTGCCAGCTCACTGACAGGGGAATACGAGCAGTACTTC. Translating gives CASSLTGEYEQYF.

This clone showed up just once. V gene TRBV28 combines with J gene TRBJ2-1; 7 nucleotides agree with TRBD1. Germline V lookup: CDR1 MDHEN, CDR2 SYDVKM. V was clipped by 8 bases and J by 7 bases; unmatched bases: 17. The CDR3 has 16 residues. The CDR3 nucleotides read TGTGCCAGCGCTGAATCTAAGGGGGCCCCGAGGAATGAGCAGTTCTTC. Residues: CASAESKGAPRNEQFF. Using reference TRBV28 and TRBJ2-1 for the parts outside the CDR3, the full variable domain is DVKVTQSSRYLVKRTGEKVFLECVQDMDHENMFWYRQDPGLGLRLIYFSYDVKMKEKGDIPEGYSVSREKKERFSLILESASTNQTSMYLCASAESKGAPRNEQFFGPGTRLTVL.

The chain has TRBV5-5 and TRBJ2-7, with D hard to call. The germline V gene has CDR1 SGHKS and CDR2 YYEKEE (reference sequence). This CDR3 spans 14 amino acids. With 7 bases removed from V and 1 base from J, the gap between germline ends came to 15 bases. Written as DNA, the CDR3 is TGTGCCAGCGGCGGCGTGACGAGATCCTACGAGCAGTACTTC. This gives the protein CASGGVTRSYEQYF.

The count of this clone is one. The chain combines TRBV5-1 with TRBJ1-2; 7 positions agree with TRBD1. The length of the CDR3 is 14 residues. The J segment lost 6 bases and the V segment lost 0 bases, leaving 5 bases of the junction unmatched. CDR1 is SGHRS and CDR2 is YFSETQ in the germline V gene. CDR3 sequence reads: CASSLGSRGDGYTF. The CDR3 coding sequence is TGCGCCAGCAGCTTGGGGTCCAGGGGGGATGGCTACACCTTC.

V is TRBV6-1 and J is TRBJ1-2; 8 bases are a match to TRBD1. Germline CDR1 and CDR2: MNHNS and SASEGT. Losses at the gene ends were 6 bases for V and 0 bases for J; bases not matched to a gene: 6. This CDR3 contains 15 residues. The chain's CDR3 is CASRPGQGSNYGYTF. In DNA form, the CDR3 reads TGTGCCAGCAGACCCGGACAGGGCTCTAACTATGGCTACACCTTC.

This chain uses TRBV19 with TRBJ2-1, with TRBD1 as a possible D gene (5 bases). CDR3 length: 16 residues. CDR1 is LNHDA and CDR2 is SQIVND in the germline V gene (reference sequence). The V end was cut by 3 bases, the J end by 0 bases, with 12 bases between. CDR3: CASSILGEGSYNEQFF. DNA of the CDR3: TGTGCCAGTAGTATTCTAGGGGAAGGCTCCTACAATGAGCAGTTCTTC.

This clone has only one observation. CDR3: CASCGLAGDEQYF. CDR3 in DNA: TGTGCCAGCTGTGGACTAGCGGGGGACGAGCAGTACTTC. This chain links TRBV18 with TRBJ2-7; 13 bases are shared with TRBD2. CDR3 length: 13 amino acids. Germline assignment: CDR1 KGHSH and CDR2 LQKENI. The junction had 2 bases not matched to a gene; V was cut back by 7 bases and J by 5 bases.

The genes are TRBV5-1 and TRBJ2-2; 7 bases match TRBD2. The CDR3 sequence is 15 residues long. Losses at the gene ends were 4 bases for V and 6 bases for J; bases not matched to a gene: 9. In germline, CDR1 is SGHRS, CDR2 YFSETQ. The CDR3 protein is CASSPGLGRAGELFF. CDR3 nucleotide sequence: TGCGCCAGCAGCCCCGGACTAGGTCGGGCCGGGGAGCTGTTTTTT.

This chain joins TRBV27 and TRBJ2-7, with 7 bases fitting TRBD1. CDR3 size: 15 residues. Germline loops: CDR1 MNHEY, CDR2 SMNVEV (reference sequence). The trim removed 1 base at V and 1 base at J, leaving 4 bases unmatched. The CDR3 DNA reads as TGTGCCAGCAGTTTATGGTCAGGGGGATCCTACGAGCAGTACTTC. Amino acid sequence: CASSLWSGGSYEQYF.